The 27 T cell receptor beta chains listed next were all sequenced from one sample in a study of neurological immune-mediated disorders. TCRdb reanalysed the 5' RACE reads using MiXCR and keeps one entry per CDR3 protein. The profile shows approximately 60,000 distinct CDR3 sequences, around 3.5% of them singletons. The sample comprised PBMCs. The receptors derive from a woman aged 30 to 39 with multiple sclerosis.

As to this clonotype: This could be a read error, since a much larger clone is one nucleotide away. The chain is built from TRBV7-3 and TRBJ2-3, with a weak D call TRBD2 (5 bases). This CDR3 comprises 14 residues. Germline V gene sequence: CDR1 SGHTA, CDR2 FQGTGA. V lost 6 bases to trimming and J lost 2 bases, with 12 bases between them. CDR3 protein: CASRPGNNTDTQYF. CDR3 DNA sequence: TGTGCCAGCAGGCCGGGAAACAACACAGATACGCAGTATTTT.

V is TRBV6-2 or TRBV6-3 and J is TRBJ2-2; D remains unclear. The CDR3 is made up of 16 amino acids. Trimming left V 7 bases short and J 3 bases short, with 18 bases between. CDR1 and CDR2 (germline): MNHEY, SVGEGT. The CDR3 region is CASTQTFLGDTGELFF. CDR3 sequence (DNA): TGTGCCAGCACTCAGACATTTTTGGGCGACACCGGGGAGCTGTTTTTT.

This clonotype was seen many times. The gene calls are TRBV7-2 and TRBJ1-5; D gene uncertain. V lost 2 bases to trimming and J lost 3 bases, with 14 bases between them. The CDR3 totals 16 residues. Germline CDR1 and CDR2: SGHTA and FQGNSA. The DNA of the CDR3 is TGTGCCAGCAGCTTATTAAGCCCCATAAACAATCAGCCCCAGCATTTT. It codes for CASSLLSPINNQPQHF.

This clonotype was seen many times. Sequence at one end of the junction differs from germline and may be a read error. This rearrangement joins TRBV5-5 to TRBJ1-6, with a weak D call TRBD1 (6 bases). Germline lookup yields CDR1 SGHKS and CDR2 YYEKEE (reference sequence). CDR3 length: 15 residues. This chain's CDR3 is CASSLEDRASSPLNF. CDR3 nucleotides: TGTGCCAGCAGCTTGGAGGACAGAGCAAGTTCACCCCTCAACTTT.

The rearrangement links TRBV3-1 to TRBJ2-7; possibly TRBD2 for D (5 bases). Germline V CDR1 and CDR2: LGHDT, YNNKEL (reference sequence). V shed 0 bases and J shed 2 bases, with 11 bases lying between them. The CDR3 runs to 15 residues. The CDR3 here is CASSQDSSGPYEQYF. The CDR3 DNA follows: TGTGCCAGCAGCCAAGATAGCAGCGGACCCTACGAGCAGTACTTC.

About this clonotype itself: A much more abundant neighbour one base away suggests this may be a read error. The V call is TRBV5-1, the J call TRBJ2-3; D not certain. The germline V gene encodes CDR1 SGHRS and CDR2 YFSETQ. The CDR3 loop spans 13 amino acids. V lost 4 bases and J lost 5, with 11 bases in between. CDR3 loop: CASSREVGDTQYF. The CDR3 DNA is TGCGCCAGCAGCAGAGAAGTAGGAGATACGCAGTATTTT.

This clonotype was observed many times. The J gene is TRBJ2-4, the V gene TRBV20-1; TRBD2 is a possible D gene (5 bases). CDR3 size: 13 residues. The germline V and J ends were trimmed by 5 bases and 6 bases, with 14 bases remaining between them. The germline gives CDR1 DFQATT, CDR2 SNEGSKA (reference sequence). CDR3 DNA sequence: TGCAGTGCTGTATATGGAGGTGCAAACATTCAGTACTTC. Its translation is CSAVYGGANIQYF.

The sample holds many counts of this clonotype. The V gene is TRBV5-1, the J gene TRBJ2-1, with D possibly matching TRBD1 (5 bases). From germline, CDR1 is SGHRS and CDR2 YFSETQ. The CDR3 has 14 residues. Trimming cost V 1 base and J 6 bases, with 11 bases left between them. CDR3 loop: CASSLWGLGNEQFF. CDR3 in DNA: TGCGCCAGCAGCTTGTGGGGCCTCGGCAATGAGCAGTTCTTC.

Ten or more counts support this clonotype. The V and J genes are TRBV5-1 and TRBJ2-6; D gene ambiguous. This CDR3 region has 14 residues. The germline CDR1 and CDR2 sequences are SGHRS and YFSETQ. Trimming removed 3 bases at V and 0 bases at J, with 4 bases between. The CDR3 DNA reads TGCGCCAGCAGCTCGACCTCTGGGGCCAACGTCCTGACTTTC. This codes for CASSSTSGANVLTF.

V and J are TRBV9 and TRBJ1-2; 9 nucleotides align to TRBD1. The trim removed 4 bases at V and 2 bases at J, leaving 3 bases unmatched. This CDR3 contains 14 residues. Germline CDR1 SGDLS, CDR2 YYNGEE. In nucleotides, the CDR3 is TGTGCCAGCAGCCCAGGACAGGGGAACTATGGCTACACCTTC. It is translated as CASSPGQGNYGYTF.

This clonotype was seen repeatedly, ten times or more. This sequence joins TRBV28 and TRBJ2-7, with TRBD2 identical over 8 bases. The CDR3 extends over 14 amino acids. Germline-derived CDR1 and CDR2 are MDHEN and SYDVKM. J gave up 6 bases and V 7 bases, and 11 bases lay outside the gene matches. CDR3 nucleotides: TGTGCCAGCAAGGAAAACGGGAGGGCCGCCGAGCAGTACTTC. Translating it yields CASKENGRAAEQYF.

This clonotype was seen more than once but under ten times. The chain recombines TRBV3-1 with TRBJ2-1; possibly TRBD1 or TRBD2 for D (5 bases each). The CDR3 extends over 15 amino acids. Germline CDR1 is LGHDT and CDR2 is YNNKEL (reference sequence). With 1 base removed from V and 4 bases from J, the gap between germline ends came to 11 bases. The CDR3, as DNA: TGTGCCAGCAGCCAAGGAACGTGGGGGTACAATGAGCAGTTCTTC. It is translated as CASSQGTWGYNEQFF.

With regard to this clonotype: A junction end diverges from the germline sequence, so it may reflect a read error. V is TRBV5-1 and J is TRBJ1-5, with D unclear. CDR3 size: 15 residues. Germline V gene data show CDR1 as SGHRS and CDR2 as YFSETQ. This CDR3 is CASSPAPGSNQPQNF. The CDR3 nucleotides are TGCGCCAGCAGTCCTGCACCGGGAAGCAATCAGCCCCAGAATTTT.

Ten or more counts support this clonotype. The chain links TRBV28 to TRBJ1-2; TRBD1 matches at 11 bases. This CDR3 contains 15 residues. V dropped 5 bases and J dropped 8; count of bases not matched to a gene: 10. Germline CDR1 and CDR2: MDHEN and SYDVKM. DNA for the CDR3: TGTGCCAGCAGTGTCCGGACAGGGGGCTCAGGAGGCTACACCTTC. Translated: CASSVRTGGSGGYTF.

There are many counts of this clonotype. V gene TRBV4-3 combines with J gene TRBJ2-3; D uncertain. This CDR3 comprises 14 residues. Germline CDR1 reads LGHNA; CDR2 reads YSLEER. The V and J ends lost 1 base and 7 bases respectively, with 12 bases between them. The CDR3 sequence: CASSQVLSTYTQYF. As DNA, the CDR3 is TGCGCCAGCAGCCAAGTACTCTCAACATATACGCAGTATTTT.

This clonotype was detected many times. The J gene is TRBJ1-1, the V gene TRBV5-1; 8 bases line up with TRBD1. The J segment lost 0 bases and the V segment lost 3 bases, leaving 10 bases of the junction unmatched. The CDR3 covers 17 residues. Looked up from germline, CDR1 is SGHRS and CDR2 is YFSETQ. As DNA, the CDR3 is TGCGCCAGCAGCTCCTCAGGGGGCCCTAGGATGAACACTGAAGCTTTCTTT. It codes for CASSSSGGPRMNTEAFF. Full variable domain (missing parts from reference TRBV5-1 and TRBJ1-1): KAGVTQTPRYLIKTRGQQVTLSCSPISGHRSVSWYQQTPGQGLQFLFEYFSETQRNKGNFPGRFSGRQFSNSRSEMNVSTLELGDSALYLCASSSSGGPRMNTEAFFGQGTRLTVV.

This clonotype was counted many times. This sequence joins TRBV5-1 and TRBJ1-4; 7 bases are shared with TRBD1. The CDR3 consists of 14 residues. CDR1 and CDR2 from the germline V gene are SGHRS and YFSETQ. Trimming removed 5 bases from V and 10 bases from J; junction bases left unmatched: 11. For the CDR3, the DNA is TGCGCCAGCAGTTTAACCGGGACAGAGGGAAAACTGTTTTTT. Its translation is CASSLTGTEGKLFF.

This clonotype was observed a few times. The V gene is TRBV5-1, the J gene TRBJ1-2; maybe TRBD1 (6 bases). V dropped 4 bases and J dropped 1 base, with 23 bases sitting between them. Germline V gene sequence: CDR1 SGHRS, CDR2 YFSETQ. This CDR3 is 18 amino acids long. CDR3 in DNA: TGCGCCAGCAGCCCGGGATACAGACTGGACAGAATTAACTATGGCTACACCTTC. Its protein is CASSPGYRLDRINYGYTF. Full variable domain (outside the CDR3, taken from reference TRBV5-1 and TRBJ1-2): KAGVTQTPRYLIKTRGQQVTLSCSPISGHRSVSWYQQTPGQGLQFLFEYFSETQRNKGNFPGRFSGRQFSNSRSEMNVSTLELGDSALYLCASSPGYRLDRINYGYTFGSGTRLTVV.

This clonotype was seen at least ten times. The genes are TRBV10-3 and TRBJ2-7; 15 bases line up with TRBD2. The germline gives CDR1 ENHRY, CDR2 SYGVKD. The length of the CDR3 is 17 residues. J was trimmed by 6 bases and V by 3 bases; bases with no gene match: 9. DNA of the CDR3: TGTGCCATCAGTGAACCCGGGACTAGCGGGAGGAAAGGCGAGCAGTACTTC. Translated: CAISEPGTSGRKGEQYF.

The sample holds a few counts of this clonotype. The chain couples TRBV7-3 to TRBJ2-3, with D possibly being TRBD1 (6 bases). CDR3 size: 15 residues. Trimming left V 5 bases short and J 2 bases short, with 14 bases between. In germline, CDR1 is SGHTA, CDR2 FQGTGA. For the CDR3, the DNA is TGTGCCAGCAGCCGGGGACAAAAAATCACAGATACGCAGTATTTT. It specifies CASSRGQKITDTQYF.

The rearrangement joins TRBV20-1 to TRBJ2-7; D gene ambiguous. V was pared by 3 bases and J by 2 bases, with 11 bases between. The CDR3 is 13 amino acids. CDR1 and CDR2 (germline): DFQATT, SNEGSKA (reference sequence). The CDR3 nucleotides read TGCAGTGCTAGTCTGGCAGATACCTACGAGCAGTACTTC. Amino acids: CSASLADTYEQYF.

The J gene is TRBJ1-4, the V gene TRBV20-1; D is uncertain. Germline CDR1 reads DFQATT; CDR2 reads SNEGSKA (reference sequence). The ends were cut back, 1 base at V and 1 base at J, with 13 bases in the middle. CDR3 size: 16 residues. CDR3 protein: CSARVPGGLTNEKLFF. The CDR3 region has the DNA TGCAGTGCTAGAGTTCCCGGAGGGTTAACTAATGAAAAACTGTTTTTT.

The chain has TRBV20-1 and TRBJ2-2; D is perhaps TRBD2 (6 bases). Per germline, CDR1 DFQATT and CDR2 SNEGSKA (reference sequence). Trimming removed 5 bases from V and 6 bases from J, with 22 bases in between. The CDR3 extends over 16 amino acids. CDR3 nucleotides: TGCAGTGCTCCCAAAAACTCCGGGAGTCAGGCCGGGGAGCTGTTTTTT. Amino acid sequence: CSAPKNSGSQAGELFF.

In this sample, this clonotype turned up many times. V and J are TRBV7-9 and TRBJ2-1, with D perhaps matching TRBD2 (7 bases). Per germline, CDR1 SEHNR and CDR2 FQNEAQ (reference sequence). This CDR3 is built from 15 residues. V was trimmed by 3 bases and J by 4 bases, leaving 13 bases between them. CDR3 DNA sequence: TGTGCCAGCAGCTTGGCGGGGGCTACATACAATGAGCAGTTCTTC. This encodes CASSLAGATYNEQFF.

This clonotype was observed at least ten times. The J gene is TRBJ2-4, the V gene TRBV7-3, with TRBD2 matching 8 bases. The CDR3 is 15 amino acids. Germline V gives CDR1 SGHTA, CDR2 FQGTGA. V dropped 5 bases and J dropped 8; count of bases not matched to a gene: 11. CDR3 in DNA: TGTGCCAGCAGCGTCAGCGGGAGAACCGGGGACATTCAGTACTTC. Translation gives CASSVSGRTGDIQYF.

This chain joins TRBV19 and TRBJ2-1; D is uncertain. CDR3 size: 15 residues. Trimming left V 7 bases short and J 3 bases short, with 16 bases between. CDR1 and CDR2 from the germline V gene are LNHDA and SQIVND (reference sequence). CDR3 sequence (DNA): TGTGCCAGTACCCGACCTGGTAGGCACTACAATGAGCAGTTCTTC. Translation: CASTRPGRHYNEQFF.

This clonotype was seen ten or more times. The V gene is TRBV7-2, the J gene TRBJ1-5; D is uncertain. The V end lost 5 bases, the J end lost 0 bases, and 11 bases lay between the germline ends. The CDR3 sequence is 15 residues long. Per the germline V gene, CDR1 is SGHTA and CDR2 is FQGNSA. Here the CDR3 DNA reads TGTGCCAGCAGCCTCTATCCACTTAGCAATCAGCCCCAGCATTTT. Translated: CASSLYPLSNQPQHF.